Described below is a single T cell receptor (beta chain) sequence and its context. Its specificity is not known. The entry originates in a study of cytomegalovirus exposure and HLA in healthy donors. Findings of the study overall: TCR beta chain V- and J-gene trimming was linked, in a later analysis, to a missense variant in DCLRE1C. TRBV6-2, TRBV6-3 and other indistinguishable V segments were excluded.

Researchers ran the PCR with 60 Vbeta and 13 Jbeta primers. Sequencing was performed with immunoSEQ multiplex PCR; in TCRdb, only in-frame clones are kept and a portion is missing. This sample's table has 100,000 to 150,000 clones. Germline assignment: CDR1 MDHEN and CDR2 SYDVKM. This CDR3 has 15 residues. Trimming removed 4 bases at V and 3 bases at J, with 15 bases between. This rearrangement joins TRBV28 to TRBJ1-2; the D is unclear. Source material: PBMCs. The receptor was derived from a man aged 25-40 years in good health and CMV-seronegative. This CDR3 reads CASSSPPRVHYGYTF. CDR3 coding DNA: TGTGCCAGCAGTTCCCCGCCGAGGGTCCACTATGGCTACACCTTC.